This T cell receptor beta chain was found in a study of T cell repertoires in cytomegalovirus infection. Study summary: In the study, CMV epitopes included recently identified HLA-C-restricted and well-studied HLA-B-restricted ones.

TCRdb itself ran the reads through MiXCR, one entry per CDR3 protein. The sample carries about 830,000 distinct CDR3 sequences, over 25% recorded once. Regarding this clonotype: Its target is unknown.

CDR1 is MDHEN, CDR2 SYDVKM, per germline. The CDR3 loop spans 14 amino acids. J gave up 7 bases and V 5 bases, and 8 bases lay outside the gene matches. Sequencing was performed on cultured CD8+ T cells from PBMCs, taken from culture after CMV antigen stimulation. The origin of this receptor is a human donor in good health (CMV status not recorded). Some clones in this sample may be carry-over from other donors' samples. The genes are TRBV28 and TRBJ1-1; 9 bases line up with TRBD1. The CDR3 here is CASSTGTGNYEAFF. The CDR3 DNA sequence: TGTGCCAGCAGTACCGGGACAGGGAATTATGAAGCTTTCTTT.